The entry below describes one T cell receptor (beta chain). Its recognized antigen is unknown. No quality values exist for individual bases; no much larger clone is one base distant. The time point label, read with the paper, signifies: newly diagnosed, previously untreated cHL patient sample. Magnetic negative selection with a Miltenyi CD4+ T cell isolation kit was used to purify CD4+ T cells from thawed PBMCs. As a comparison group for the relapsed/refractory trial patients, PBMCs from patients with newly diagnosed, previously untreated classical Hodgkin lymphoma were sequenced. Peripheral blood was collected in 8 mL Vacutainer Cell Preparation Tubes, from which PBMCs were isolated by centrifugation and then cryopreserved. Purified CD4+ and CD8+ fractions were generated only in cases for which an additional PBMC sample was available. Magnetically labelled cells were removed on LS columns in a quadroMACS separator, and the flow-through was retained as the purified fraction.

Genomic DNA was isolated using the Qiagen DNeasy kit from unsorted PBMCs as well as from negatively selected CD4+ and CD8+ fractions. Using primers that anneal to V and J segments, immunoSEQ multiplex PCR amplified the TCR beta CDR3 regions. A synthetic immune receptor repertoire was used to minimize amplification bias, and any residual bias was removed computationally once sequencing was done. The paper's data handling went like this. Custom Python scripts were used to quantify repertoire diversity as the Shannon entropy index. Unsorted, CD4+ and CD8+ repertoires were examined separately, except in combined analyses, for which CD4+ and CD8+ sequences were merged in silico. The clones in this table, taken by TCRdb from immuneACCESS, are in-frame only. Not every clone is retained; where verified, under half of the shortfall comes from an unresolved V gene, and the cause of the rest is unknown. V, J and clone size reflect that table, while D and trimming were determined from the DNA. This sample gives around 30,000 clones in total; approximately 90% of them show up just once. In total, the top ten clones hold 0.2% to 0.25% of the sample.

These data come from a study of PD-1 blockade in classical Hodgkin lymphoma (dated by TCRdb to about 2020). For the study in its entirety: To define a peripheral blood immune signature of response to PD-1 blockade in classical Hodgkin lymphoma, the study combined TCR beta sequencing with CyTOF. General study outcomes and caveats: The study was restricted to a single clinical trial cohort, and the causes of repertoire differences, possibly disease activity or prior therapy, were left undefined. Baseline TCR diversity was reported to be lower in newly diagnosed patients than in healthy donors and to be lower still in relapsed/refractory patients.

The germline V end is reduced by 3 bases and the J end by 5 bases; junction bases left unmatched: 11. The CDR3 contains 16 residues, cysteine and phenylalanine counted. Left in the record is the CDR3 DNA by itself, 48 bases read in frame from the first base. From a lookup of the germline V gene, CDR1 and CDR2 are MDHEN and SYDVKM. Sequencing used CD4+ T cells from blood. The source of this sequence is a human donor with classical Hodgkin lymphoma. The sequence links TRBV28 to TRBJ2-5; TRBD2 matches 8 bases in the middle. For the CDR3, the sequence is CASSFRAGVVRETQYF. Read as DNA, the sequence is TGTGCCAGCAGTTTCAGAGCGGGAGTGGTAAGGGAGACCCAGTACTTC.